The clone carrying this T cell receptor (beta chain) was detected only a few times. The antigen remains undetermined. These data come from a study of identical twins. Broader study findings: The study found that models underestimated out-of-frame TCR alpha sharing in monozygotic twins. Weaker excess twin sharing was observed in beta out-of-frame sequences.

TCRdb re-called the 5' RACE reads through MiXCR, storing one row per CDR3 protein. Here the sample spans 750,000 to 950,000 distinct CDR3 sequences, about 12% being singletons. Looked up from germline, CDR1 is MNHEY and CDR2 is SVGEGT. With 6 bases removed from V and 7 bases from J, the gap between germline ends came to 21 bases. This CDR3 spans 16 amino acids. These same data were also listed under a study on yellow fever vaccine responses in identical twins.

Input material: PBMCs. The chain couples TRBV6-2 or TRBV6-3 to TRBJ2-2; possibly TRBD1 for D (7 bases). This clonotype originated in a young woman in good health. CDR3 sequence: CASRPRGVHLIGELFF. Written as DNA, the CDR3 is TGTGCCAGCAGACCCAGGGGGGTCCACTTGATCGGGGAGCTGTTTTTT.